This T cell receptor beta chain was obtained from a study of human T cells and chemical hapten exposure. The wider study: TCR yields per sample varied, mainly owing to small pooled library volume differences.

Total RNA came from unfractionated whole blood. Individual cDNA molecules received unique molecular identifiers in the library. TCRdb passed the 5' RACE reads through MiXCR, listing each CDR3 protein once. The repertoire holds about 110,000 distinct CDR3 sequences, approximately 20% seen once, with 2.5% to 3.5% in the top ten. Study-wide results and limits: Sensitizing to DPC left TCRs with a frequency above 1 in 1000 unaltered.

For this clonotype: Its antigen is currently unknown.

The sequence came from a human donor in good health.

The CDR3 DNA follows: TGTGCCAGCAGACAACCCCGAACTAGCGGGATACTGTTCAATGAGCAGTTCTTC. This sequence encodes CASRQPRTSGILFNEQFF. The V call is TRBV6-2 or TRBV6-3, the J call TRBJ2-1, with TRBD2 identical over 10 bases. There are 18 residues in the CDR3. Germline trimming cut 6 bases from V and 6 bases from J; bases unmatched to any gene: 17. Germline V gene data show CDR1 as MNHEY and CDR2 as SVGEGT.